Listed below are T cell receptor beta chains from one sample, sequenced in a study of blood T cell repertoires in COVID-19. Assay: immunoSEQ multiplex PCR; the TCRdb copy retains only in-frame clones and omits some. Here the sample spans 140,000 or so clones, roughly 82% being singletons. The specimen was peripheral blood. These receptors originate from a man between 60 and 75 years old with active or convalescent COVID-19. The CDR3 runs from the conserved cysteine through the conserved F or W. Fields, in order: D gene, V gene, clone size, J gene, CDR3 protein, CDR3 DNA. A D gene is named only where the DNA matches it firmly. Clone size is shown for a subset of rows, as once, few, many or a class of expanded clone.

TRBD1,TRBV5-5,once,TRBJ2-2,CASSPRDRDSGELFF,TGTGCCAGCAGCCCCCGGGACAGGGATAGCGGGGAGCTGTTTTTT
TRBD1,TRBV4-3,NA,TRBJ1-4,CASSLEPGQGFEKLFF,TGCGCCAGCAGCCTGGAACCGGGACAGGGGTTTGAAAAACTGTTTTTT
TRBD1,TRBV25-1,NA,TRBJ1-6,CACGGQQYNSPLHF,TGTGCCTGTGGGGGACAGCAATATAATTCACCCCTCCACTTT
NA,TRBV30,NA,TRBJ1-5,CAWSVVGQPQHF,TGTGCCTGGAGTGTAGTCGGGCAGCCCCAGCATTTT
NA,TRBV18,NA,TRBJ2-5,CASSPSLEDQETQYF,TGTGCCAGCTCACCCTCCCTCGAGGATCAAGAGACCCAGTACTTC
TRBD1,TRBV11-2,NA,TRBJ2-5,CASSLRTGPETQYF,TGTGCCAGCAGCTTACGGACAGGGCCAGAGACCCAGTACTTC
NA,TRBV14,NA,TRBJ2-5,CASTKDYQETQYF,TGTGCCAGCACCAAGGACTACCAAGAGACCCAGTACTTC
TRBD1,TRBV4-3,NA,TRBJ1-1,CASSLSPGQLNTEAFF,TGCGCCAGCAGCCTATCACCGGGACAGCTGAACACTGAAGCTTTCTTT
NA,TRBV30,NA,TRBJ1-4,CAWRLTTGFGEKLFF,TGTGCCTGGAGACTCACCACAGGGTTTGGAGAAAAACTGTTTTTT
TRBD1,TRBV7-9,NA,TRBJ1-1,CASSPQGAGEAFF,TGTGCCAGCAGCCCTCAGGGGGCAGGTGAAGCTTTCTTT
TRBD1,TRBV25-1,NA,TRBJ2-5,CATTTGTQETQYF,TGTGCCACTACGACAGGGACGCAAGAGACCCAGTACTTC
NA,TRBV12-3/TRBV12-4,NA,TRBJ1-1,CANSRGMNTEAFF,TGTGCCAACTCTAGGGGGATGAACACTGAAGCTTTCTTT
TRBD1,TRBV29-1,NA,TRBJ1-2,CSALTGNAYGYTF,TGCAGCGCATTGACAGGGAATGCCTATGGCTACACCTTC
NA,TRBV7-8,NA,TRBJ2-7,CASSRSSYEQYF,TGTGCCAGCAGCCGGAGCTCCTACGAGCAGTACTTC
NA,TRBV25-1,few,TRBJ1-4,CASSLPGGWEEKLFF,TGTGCCAGCAGTCTCCCGGGGGGCTGGGAGGAAAAACTGTTTTTT
NA,TRBV10-3,NA,TRBJ1-3,CAISAGHPSGNTIYF,TGTGCCATCAGTGCGGGACATCCCTCTGGAAACACCATATATTTT
TRBD2,TRBV2,NA,TRBJ2-2,CASSVLAGAFQTGELFF,TGTGCCAGCAGCGTACTAGCGGGAGCCTTTCAGACCGGGGAGCTGTTTTTT
TRBD1,TRBV11-2,NA,TRBJ1-4,CASSHDRALGEKLFF,TGTGCCAGCAGCCACGACAGGGCCCTGGGGGAAAAACTGTTTTTT
NA,TRBV27,NA,TRBJ1-2,CASSTPGYGYTF,TGTGCCAGCAGTACCCCGGGCTATGGCTACACCTTC
NA,TRBV9,once,TRBJ2-1,CASSVAEGGAYEQFF,TGTGCCAGCAGCGTAGCTGAGGGGGGGGCCTATGAGCAGTTCTTC
TRBD2,TRBV5-6,NA,TRBJ2-3,CASSSLGVAGGSDTQYF,TGTGCCAGCAGCTCCCTAGGGGTAGCGGGAGGTTCTGATACGCAGTATTTT
NA,TRBV5-6,NA,TRBJ1-2,CASSLDGGARNYGYTF,TGTGCCAGCAGCTTGGACGGGGGGGCGAGGAACTATGGCTACACCTTC
NA,TRBV18,NA,TRBJ1-4,CASSLDMATNEKLFF,TGTGCCAGCTCACTCGACATGGCAACTAATGAAAAACTGTTTTTT
NA,TRBV2,NA,TRBJ1-2,CASRTTGTFYGYTF,TGTGCCAGCAGAACTACCGGGACATTCTATGGCTACACCTTC
TRBD2,TRBV6-5,NA,TRBJ2-3,CASRVSGSYADTQYF,TGTGCCAGCAGGGTTAGCGGGAGTTATGCAGATACGCAGTATTTT
NA,TRBV4-1,NA,TRBJ2-4,CASSQALERESAKNIQYF,TGCGCCAGCAGCCAAGCCTTGGAGAGAGAGTCGGCCAAAAACATTCAGTACTTC
NA,TRBV15,NA,TRBJ1-1,CATSLRGEAFF,TGTGCCACCAGCTTACGGGGAGAAGCTTTCTTT
NA,TRBV6-2/TRBV6-3,NA,TRBJ2-2,CASTPAWAVGTGELFF,TGTGCCAGCACCCCCGCTTGGGCAGTTGGCACCGGGGAGCTGTTTTTT
NA,TRBV5-5,once,TRBJ1-1,CASSKTPRQVAGAEAFF,TGTGCCAGCAGCAAGACCCCCCGACAGGTGGCGGGGGCTGAAGCTTTCTTT
TRBD2,TRBV19,NA,TRBJ2-1,CASTKPRTSGRGGSYNEQFF,TGTGCCAGTACCAAACCCAGGACTAGCGGGAGAGGGGGCTCCTACAATGAGCAGTTCTTC
NA,TRBV27,many,TRBJ2-5,CASSLPGEETQYF,TGTGCCAGCAGTTTACCCGGGGAAGAGACCCAGTACTTC
TRBD1,TRBV7-2,NA,TRBJ1-6,CASSLGGTGDNSPLHF,TGTGCCAGCAGCTTAGGTGGGACAGGAGATAATTCACCCCTCCACTTT
TRBD1,TRBV4-3,NA,TRBJ1-5,CASSQDRTGDQPQHF,TGCGCCAGCAGCCAAGATCGGACAGGTGATCAGCCCCAGCATTTT
TRBD2,TRBV6-2/TRBV6-3,NA,TRBJ2-7,CASSYSSGGESSYEQYF,TGTGCCAGCAGTTACTCGAGTGGGGGGGAGTCTTCCTACGAGCAGTACTTC
NA,TRBV9,NA,TRBJ1-1,CASSVAPGSEAFF,TGTGCCAGCAGCGTAGCCCCAGGCAGTGAAGCTTTCTTT
TRBD2,TRBV7-2,NA,TRBJ2-1,CASSTYTGTTYNEQFF,TGTGCCAGCAGCACATACACCGGGACTACCTACAATGAGCAGTTCTTC
TRBD1,TRBV7-2,NA,TRBJ1-2,CASSLRDRGGGGYTF,TGTGCCAGCAGCCTCCGGGACAGGGGGGGTGGTGGCTACACCTTC
TRBD1,TRBV27,NA,TRBJ1-4,CASSLRLRQGGEKLFF,TGTGCCAGCAGTTTAAGACTTCGACAGGGCGGTGAAAAACTGTTTTTT
TRBD1,TRBV6-1,NA,TRBJ2-1,CASRESGGTSYNEQFF,TGTGCCAGCAGGGAATCAGGGGGAACGTCCTACAATGAGCAGTTCTTC
TRBD2,TRBV7-6,NA,TRBJ2-2,CASSSSSGGAFNAGELFF,TGTGCCAGCAGCTCGTCTAGCGGGGGGGCGTTTAACGCCGGGGAGCTGTTTTTT
TRBD1,TRBV6-5,NA,TRBJ1-4,CASSSTGNEKLFF,TGTGCCAGCAGTTCGACAGGGAATGAAAAACTGTTTTTT
NA,TRBV11-2,NA,TRBJ1-3,CASSAQGSSGNTIYF,TGTGCCAGCAGCGCACAGGGTAGCTCTGGAAACACCATATATTTT
NA,TRBV5-5,NA,TRBJ2-6,CASSPDYLYGANVLTF,TGTGCCAGCAGCCCGGACTACCTCTATGGGGCCAACGTCCTGACTTTC
NA,TRBV6-2/TRBV6-3,NA,TRBJ1-5,CASSRTAYSNQPQHF,TGTGCCAGCAGTCGGACAGCATATAGCAATCAGCCCCAGCATTTT
TRBD2,TRBV2,NA,TRBJ2-3,CASTALAGADTQYF,TGTGCCAGCACAGCGTTAGCGGGAGCAGATACGCAGTATTTT
NA,TRBV11-3,few,TRBJ1-2,CASSLGPDSSYGYTF,TGTGCCAGCAGCTTGGGGCCGGATAGTTCCTATGGCTACACCTTC
TRBD1,TRBV19,NA,TRBJ1-5,CASRELAGGHQPQHF,TGTGCCAGTAGAGAATTGGCAGGGGGGCATCAGCCCCAGCATTTT
NA,TRBV9,NA,TRBJ2-1,CASSVGPAVYNEQFF,TGTGCCAGCAGCGTAGGGCCAGCGGTATACAATGAGCAGTTCTTC
NA,TRBV6-5,NA,TRBJ2-1,CASRKTASSYNEQFF,TGTGCCAGCAGAAAAACGGCTAGTTCCTACAATGAGCAGTTCTTC
TRBD1,TRBV4-3,NA,TRBJ1-2,CASSQEVDRLKAYYGYTF,TGCGCCAGCAGCCAAGAGGTGGACAGGCTCAAAGCTTACTATGGCTACACCTTC
NA,TRBV7-2,NA,TRBJ1-4,CASSTGQTTNEKLFF,TGTGCCAGCAGCACCGGACAGACAACTAATGAAAAACTGTTTTTT
NA,TRBV7-8,NA,TRBJ1-3,CASSLEQGTGNTIYF,TGTGCCAGCAGCTTAGAACAGGGAACTGGAAACACCATATATTTT
TRBD1,TRBV9,NA,TRBJ1-4,CASSVGGTGFEKLFF,TGTGCCAGCAGCGTAGGCGGGACAGGGTTTGAAAAACTGTTTTTT
TRBD2,TRBV7-2,NA,TRBJ2-2,CASSLRPGGALVGELFF,TGTGCCAGCAGCCTACGTCCGGGAGGGGCGCTCGTCGGGGAGCTGTTTTTT
NA,TRBV27,NA,TRBJ2-1,CASSLETANNEQFF,TGTGCCAGCAGTTTAGAGACAGCAAACAATGAGCAGTTCTTC
NA,TRBV6-5,NA,TRBJ1-1,CASKPWGGKNTEAFF,TGTGCCAGCAAGCCCTGGGGGGGGAAGAACACTGAAGCTTTCTTT
NA,TRBV7-8,NA,TRBJ1-5,CASSPDRTSNQPQHF,TGTGCCAGCAGCCCGGACAGAACCAGCAATCAGCCCCAGCATTTT
NA,TRBV30,NA,TRBJ2-5,CACRGLGTQYF,TGTGCCTGCCGAGGGCTCGGGACCCAGTACTTC